These 24 T cell receptor beta chains originate from one sample sequenced in a study of OX40 agonist ivuxolimab in advanced cancers. Clones were sequenced by immunoSEQ multiplex PCR, and TCRdb holds only the in-frame ones, with some missing. Of 50,000 to 75,000 clones detected, 65% to 85% appear once; the ten largest clones hold over 1.3%. The specimen was CD4+ or CD8+ T cells sorted from blood, collected in a trial of the OX40 agonist ivuxolimab. These receptors originate from an adult with an advanced solid tumor such as melanoma, head and neck, liver or kidney cancer.

This clone appeared once. The chain employs TRBV10-3 and TRBJ2-7; the D call may be TRBD1 or TRBD2 (5 bases each). The germline V and J ends were trimmed by 3 bases and 4 bases, with 16 bases remaining between them. Germline loops: CDR1 ENHRY, CDR2 SYGVKD. The CDR3 spans 15 residues. Here the CDR3 DNA reads TGTGCCATCAGTGAATGGGCCCCGGGGCTGTACGAGCAGTACTTC. It codes for CAISEWAPGLYEQYF.

The chain recombines TRBV7-2 with TRBJ2-1, with 7 bases aligning to TRBD2. The CDR3 loop spans 14 amino acids. V dropped 4 bases and J dropped 0; count of bases not matched to a gene: 0. CDR1 is SGHTA and CDR2 is FQGNSA in the germline V gene. The chain's CDR3 is CASSWTSSYNEQFF. In DNA, the CDR3 is TGTGCCAGCAGCTGGACTAGCTCCTACAATGAGCAGTTCTTC. The variable domain in full, with the rest retrieved from reference TRBV7-2 and TRBJ2-1, is GAGVSQSPSNKVTEKGKDVELRCDPISGHTALYWYRQSLGQGLEFLIYFQGNSAPDKSGLPSDRFSAERTGGSVSTLTIQRTQQEDSAVYLCASSWTSSYNEQFFGPGTRLTVL.

The J gene is TRBJ2-7, the V gene TRBV7-3, with 7 bases aligning to TRBD1. This CDR3 has 14 amino acids. Germline CDR1 is SGHTA and CDR2 is FQGTGA. Trimming took 5 bases from V and 3 from J; bases not matched to a gene: 7. The CDR3 loop is CASSPRTGNYEQYF. CDR3 nucleotide sequence: TGTGCCAGCAGCCCCCGGACAGGCAACTACGAGCAGTACTTC.

This CDR3 reads CASSSGQGINEQYF. As DNA, the CDR3 is TGTGCCAGCAGCTCTGGACAGGGGATAAACGAGCAGTACTTC. The gene calls are TRBV13 and TRBJ2-7, with TRBD1 identical over 9 bases. In germline, CDR1 is PRHDT, CDR2 FYEKMQ (reference sequence). This CDR3 contains 14 residues. V was clipped by 4 bases and J by 5 bases; unmatched bases: 6. Combining the CDR3 with reference TRBV13 and TRBJ2-7 gives the whole variable domain AAGVIQSPRHLIKEKRETATLKCYPIPRHDTVYWYQQGPGQDPQFLISFYEKMQSDKGSIPDRFSAQQFSDYHSELNMSSLELGDSALYFCASSSGQGINEQYFGPGTRLTVT.

This clone is a singleton in its sample. The chain links TRBV28 to TRBJ1-1, with 7 positions matching TRBD1. Trimming at V came to 3 bases and at J to 4 bases, leaving 14 bases not matched to a gene. The CDR3 has 17 amino acids. Germline loops: CDR1 MDHEN, CDR2 SYDVKM. In DNA form, the CDR3 reads TGTGCCAGCAGTTTGTTAGCGCCAGGGGGGTCGGGCACTGAAGCTTTCTTT. Its translation: CASSLLAPGGSGTEAFF.

The V gene is TRBV7-9, the J gene TRBJ2-7; 9 bases map to TRBD2. Trimming cost V 0 bases and J 5 bases; bases outside gene matches: 5. The CDR3 sequence is 15 residues long. Germline values: CDR1 SEHNR, CDR2 FQNEAQ (reference sequence). CDR3 nucleotides: TGTGCCAGCAGCTTAGCGGGGGGGACTAGCCACGAGCAGTACTTC. Amino acid sequence: CASSLAGGTSHEQYF. Looking up the rest from reference TRBV7-9 and TRBJ2-7 gives the full variable domain: DTGVSQNPRHKITKRGQNVTFRCDPISEHNRLYWYRQTLGQGPEFLTYFQNEAQLEKSRLLSDRFSAERPKGSFSTLEIQRTEQGDSAMYLCASSLAGGTSHEQYFGPGTRLTVT.

The genes are TRBV6-5 and TRBJ1-4, with a weak D call TRBD1 (5 bases). Per the germline V gene, CDR1 is MNHEY and CDR2 is SVGAGI. V gave up 10 bases and J gave up 4 bases, with 13 bases separating them. This CDR3 comprises 13 residues. For the CDR3, the DNA is TGTGCCACTTGTCGGGACTTTAATGAAAAACTGTTTTTT. The encoded protein is CATCRDFNEKLFF.

The gene calls are TRBV27 and TRBJ2-3, with D unclear. Trimming removed 5 bases from V and 1 base from J, with 16 bases in between. There are 16 residues in the CDR3. Germline loops: CDR1 MNHEY, CDR2 SMNVEV (reference sequence). Written as DNA, the CDR3 is TGTGCCAGCAGTCCCTTTAGTAAGGGTGGCACAGATACGCAGTATTTT. Protein sequence: CASSPFSKGGTDTQYF.

This chain joins TRBV30 and TRBJ2-7; D gene ambiguous. Germline loops: CDR1 GTSNPN, CDR2 SVGIG (reference sequence). Trimming removed 2 bases from V and 2 bases from J, with 10 bases in between. The CDR3 sequence is 13 residues long. The CDR3 reads CAWSTLVAYEQYF. The DNA for the CDR3 is TGTGCCTGGAGTACTCTGGTAGCCTACGAGCAGTACTTC.

The gene calls are TRBV5-4 and TRBJ1-1, with 7 bases that match TRBD1. The CDR3 length is 14 residues. The junction had 13 bases not matched to a gene; V was cut back by 6 bases and J by 8 bases. CDR1 is SGHNT and CDR2 is YYREEE in the germline V gene (reference sequence). CDR3 sequence reads: CASTDSYRGLEAFF. The CDR3 nucleotides are TGTGCCAGCACCGACTCCTACAGGGGTCTCGAAGCTTTCTTT. The full variable domain, completed using reference TRBV5-4 and TRBJ1-1, is ETGVTQSPTHLIKTRGQQVTLRCSSQSGHNTVSWYQQALGQGPQFIFQYYREEENGRGNFPPRFSGLQFPNYSSELNVNALELDDSALYLCASTDSYRGLEAFFGQGTRLTVV.

V gene TRBV19 combines with J gene TRBJ1-5; D is perhaps TRBD1 (5 bases). Germline V CDR1 and CDR2: LNHDA, SQIVND (reference sequence). V lost 7 bases, J lost 3 bases, and 13 bases lay in between. The CDR3 is 14 amino acids. CDR3 sequence: CASKLQGTNQPQHF. The CDR3, as DNA: TGTGCCAGTAAGCTCCAGGGAACCAATCAGCCCCAGCATTTT.

The chain recombines TRBV6-1 with TRBJ1-2; D gene uncertain. The V end lost 5 bases, the J end lost 2 bases, and 9 bases lay between the germline ends. The CDR3 has 13 amino acids. CDR1 is MNHNS and CDR2 is SASEGT in the germline V gene. This chain's CDR3 is CASSLTDNYGYTF. CDR3 coding DNA: TGTGCCAGCAGTTTAACGGACAACTATGGCTACACCTTC.

The chain combines TRBV4-1 with TRBJ1-1, with TRBD1 matching 7 bases. This CDR3 has 15 residues. Germline V gene sequence: CDR1 MGHRA, CDR2 YSYEKL. J was trimmed by 9 bases and V by 0 bases; bases with no gene match: 10. CDR3 in amino acids: CASSQEMGQSSKAFF. The CDR3 nucleotides are TGCGCCAGCAGCCAAGAGATGGGACAGTCCTCGAAAGCTTTCTTT.

The V call is TRBV7-6, the J call TRBJ1-2, with TRBD1 matching over 7 bases. Per germline, CDR1 SGHVS and CDR2 FNYEAQ. Trimming took 5 bases from V and 2 from J; bases not matched to a gene: 2. CDR3 size: 13 residues. CDR3 protein: CASSQDRNYGYTF. CDR3 bases: TGTGCCAGCAGCCAGGACAGGAACTATGGCTACACCTTC.

The table lists this clone with a count of one. This chain connects TRBV11-1 to TRBJ1-1, with 7 positions matching TRBD1. Looked up from germline, CDR1 is SGHAT and CDR2 is FQDESV (reference sequence). The CDR3 length is 14 residues. Unmatched junction bases numbered 4, after V lost 1 base and J lost 5 bases. The CDR3 DNA reads as TGTGCCAGCAGCTTAGAGGGGGCTGGTACTGAAGCTTTCTTT. Translated, it gives CASSLEGAGTEAFF.

This chain connects TRBV19 to TRBJ1-4, with 9 bases lining up with TRBD1. V lost 5 bases to trimming and J lost 8 bases; unmatched junction nucleotides: 6. This CDR3 has 14 residues. In germline, CDR1 is LNHDA, CDR2 SQIVND (reference sequence). The CDR3 DNA sequence: TGTGCCAGTAGTCTGACAGGGGGAAGGGAAAAACTGTTTTTT. It specifies CASSLTGGREKLFF.

The chain joins TRBV19 to TRBJ1-5; tentative D call: TRBD1 (5 bases). Trimming shortened V by 7 bases and J by 2 bases, and 18 bases separated the two germline ends. The CDR3 runs 16 residues. The germline V gene has CDR1 LNHDA and CDR2 SQIVND (reference sequence). CDR3 sequence (DNA): TGTGCCAGTACCGATAGACAGTGGACGGGCAATCAGCCCCAGCATTTT. Protein product: CASTDRQWTGNQPQHF.

The gene calls are TRBV9 and TRBJ1-2, with 10 bases identical to TRBD1. Looked up from germline, CDR1 is SGDLS and CDR2 is YYNGEE. The CDR3 is 16 residues long. V shed 3 bases and J 1 base; nucleotides not matched to a gene: 6. The CDR3, as DNA: TGTGCCAGCAGCGAGAGGGGGGACAGGGGTAACTATGGCTACACCTTC. Protein sequence: CASSERGDRGNYGYTF.

CDR3 residues: CASRRREGAYNEQFF. CDR3 sequence (DNA): TGTGCCAGCAGACGCAGGGAAGGCGCCTACAATGAGCAGTTCTTC. The rearrangement links TRBV14 to TRBJ2-1; perhaps TRBD1 as D (5 bases). CDR1 is SGHDN, CDR2 FVKESK, per germline. V gave up 6 bases and J gave up 2 bases, with 14 bases separating them. This CDR3 is built from 15 residues.

On this clone itself: One end of the junction is discordant with germline, which a read error may explain. The chain employs TRBV7-9 and TRBJ1-4; TRBD1 might be the D (6 bases). CDR1 and CDR2 (germline): SEHNR, FQNEAQ (reference sequence). This CDR3 contains 15 residues. CDR3 protein: CASSLGGSTNEKLFF. The CDR3 DNA is TGTGCCAGCAGTTTAGGGGGGTCAACTAATGAAAAACTGTTTTTT.

The chain's CDR3 is CAISEGRAGAYNEQFF. The CDR3 DNA reads as TGTGCCATCAGTGAAGGGCGAGCGGGAGCATACAATGAGCAGTTCTTC. The genes are TRBV10-3 and TRBJ2-1, with 8 bases that match TRBD2. CDR3 length: 16 residues. Losses at the gene ends were 3 bases for V and 4 bases for J; bases not matched to a gene: 8. The V gene's germline CDR1 is ENHRY and CDR2 SYGVKD.

This sequence joins TRBV19 and TRBJ1-3, with 8 bases matching TRBD1. V lost 6 bases to trimming and J lost 0 bases; unmatched junction nucleotides: 10. Per the germline V gene, CDR1 is LNHDA and CDR2 is SQIVND (reference sequence). This CDR3 is built from 17 residues. For the CDR3, the DNA is TGTGCCAGTAGGGCGATAGATGGGACAGGCTCTGGAAACACCATATATTTT. It codes for CASRAIDGTGSGNTIYF.

V and J are TRBV7-9 and TRBJ2-2; no firm D call. CDR1 and CDR2 from the germline V gene are SEHNR and FQNEAQ (reference sequence). The CDR3 is 14 amino acids. Trimming cost V 5 bases and J 3 bases, with 10 bases left between them. The CDR3 DNA reads as TGTGCCAGCAGCCGAGAGTTGGACACCGGGGAGCTGTTTTTT. Protein sequence: CASSRELDTGELFF.

The CDR3 region is CALRRTAATNEKLFF. As DNA, the CDR3 is TGTGCTCTCCGCCGGACGGCGGCAACTAATGAAAAACTGTTTTTT. The chain links TRBV9 to TRBJ1-4; D is ambiguous. Per germline, CDR1 SGDLS and CDR2 YYNGEE. The CDR3 extends over 15 amino acids.